This T cell receptor beta chain appears in the sequencing data of a study of blood T cell repertoires in COVID-19. This clone has more than one count but fewer than ten. The germline CDR1 and CDR2 sequences are LGHNA and YSLEER. The CDR3 runs to 15 residues. The V gene end was trimmed by 4 bases and the J gene end by 0 bases; junction bases not matched to a gene: 2. TCRdb's table, derived via immunoSEQ multiplex PCR, lists solely in-frame clones and lacks some. The sample has some 120,000 clones; around four fifths are singletons. Sequenced sample: peripheral blood. The clonotype originates from a man older than 75 with active or convalescent COVID-19. The chain is built from TRBV4-3 and TRBJ1-4, with 7 bases fitting TRBD1. This CDR3 is CASSRGTATNEKLFF. In nucleotides, the CDR3 is TGCGCCAGCAGCCGAGGGACAGCAACTAATGAAAAACTGTTTTTT.